A single sample is the source of the 8 T cell receptor beta chains below, sequenced in a study of identical twins. TCRdb re-derived calls from the 5' RACE reads in MiXCR, one entry per CDR3 protein. The sample includes roughly 1,500,000 distinct CDR3 sequences, around 29% of them seen just once. Sequencing used cord blood. The receptors shown here come from a newborn girl in good health.

The chain couples TRBV4-2 to TRBJ2-3; 7 nucleotides match TRBD2. The CDR3 covers 16 residues. After removal of 0 bases from V and 9 bases from J, the junction contained 12 bases not matched to a gene. The germline gives CDR1 LGHNA, CDR2 YNFKEQ. The CDR3 nucleotides read TGTGCCAGCAGCCAAGATGGCGGCGGGGAGGGGTACACGCAGTATTTT. As protein: CASSQDGGGEGYTQYF.

The genes are TRBV3-1 and TRBJ2-2; 10 nucleotides line up with TRBD1. CDR1 is LGHDT, CDR2 YNNKEL, per germline (reference sequence). The CDR3 covers 17 residues. Losses at the gene ends were 0 bases for V and 4 bases for J; bases not matched to a gene: 5. The CDR3 loop is CASSQDPWTGGTGELFF. CDR3 bases: TGTGCCAGCAGCCAAGACCCTTGGACAGGGGGCACCGGGGAGCTGTTTTTT. The variable domain in full, completed from reference TRBV3-1 and TRBJ2-2, reads DTAVSQTPKYLVTQMGNDKSIKCEQNLGHDTMYWYKQDSKKFLKIMFSYNNKELIINETVPNRFSPKSPDKAHLNLHINSLELGDSAVYFCASSQDPWTGGTGELFFGEGSRLTVL.

This clonotype was seen only a few times. DNA for the CDR3: TGTGCCAGCAGTTTACATGGACAGCGGAATCAGCCCCAGCATTTT. Its protein is CASSLHGQRNQPQHF. The rearrangement links TRBV27 to TRBJ1-5, with D tentatively TRBD1 (6 bases). Germline CDR1 MNHEY, CDR2 SMNVEV (reference sequence). V was shortened by 2 bases and J by 4 bases, with 12 bases between the two germline ends. The CDR3 totals 15 residues.

This clonotype was seen a handful of times. For the CDR3, the DNA is TGCAGTGCTGGAGCCCCAGGGGAGACAGGGTACACTGAAGCTTTCTTT. It yields the protein CSAGAPGETGYTEAFF. The V and J genes are TRBV20-1 and TRBJ1-1, with TRBD1 matching over 7 bases. Germline V gene lookup returns CDR1 DFQATT and CDR2 SNEGSKA (reference sequence). Trimming removed 5 bases from V and 3 bases from J; junction bases left unmatched: 15. The CDR3 totals 16 residues.

The rearrangement joins TRBV6-1 to TRBJ2-5, with TRBD1 matching over 7 bases. In germline, CDR1 is MNHNS, CDR2 SASEGT. CDR3 size: 14 residues. V lost 7 bases and J lost 5; bases outside the gene matches: 10. CDR3 amino acids: CASTENRGRETQYF. CDR3 DNA sequence: TGTGCCAGCACGGAAAACAGGGGTCGGGAGACCCAGTACTTC.

The chain links TRBV10-2 to TRBJ2-2; tentative D call: TRBD2 (6 bases). V was pared by 0 bases and J by 3 bases, with 14 bases between. The CDR3 extends over 17 amino acids. CDR1 is WSHSY, CDR2 SAAADI, per germline. Written as DNA, the CDR3 is TGCGCCAGCAGTGAGTCCGATACTAGCCTTTACACCGGGGAGCTGTTTTTT. This gives the protein CASSESDTSLYTGELFF.

This clonotype was counted a few times. At one end the junction does not follow the germline gene, possibly because of a read error. The J gene is TRBJ2-7, the V gene TRBV28, with 7 positions matching TRBD1. This CDR3 is built from 15 residues. Germline V gene data show CDR1 as MDHEN and CDR2 as SYDVKM. The CDR3 DNA reads TGTGCCAGCGGTTTACTCCCGGGACAGACCTACGAGCAGTACTTC. This encodes CASGLLPGQTYEQYF. The full variable domain, with the rest looked up from reference TRBV28 and TRBJ2-7, is DVKVTQSSRYLVKRTGEKVFLECVQDMDHENMFWYRQDPGLGLRLIYFSYDVKMKEKGDIPEGYSVSREKKERFSLILESASTNQTSMYLCASGLLPGQTYEQYFGPGTRLTVT.

The rearrangement links TRBV5-1 to TRBJ2-6, with D possibly TRBD1 on 5 matching bases. This CDR3 contains 18 residues. Germline CDR1 SGHRS, CDR2 YFSETQ. V gave up 1 base and J gave up 0 bases, with 14 bases separating them. CDR3 region: CASSLPRDGDSGANVLTF. In DNA, the CDR3 is TGCGCCAGCAGCTTGCCCAGGGATGGAGACTCTGGGGCCAACGTCCTGACTTTC.